Here is one TCR beta chain with its context. This specimen belongs to a study of blood T cells in healthy people across ages. The CDR3 has 17 residues. Trimming cost V 2 bases and J 7 bases; bases outside gene matches: 14. Germline CDR1 and CDR2: ENHRY and SYGVKD. Using a J-beta primer mix together with a sample-barcoded 5' primer, a second PCR was run for 7 to 11 cycles. TCRdb reanalysed the 5' RACE reads using MiXCR and keeps one entry per CDR3 protein. The sample has over 1,300,000 distinct CDR3 sequences, 45% to 70% seen once. Material: blood. This TCR was recovered from a man younger than 35 in good health. The V and J genes are TRBV10-3 and TRBJ2-1; 7 bases are a match to TRBD2. The CDR3 coding sequence is TGTGCCATCAGTGAGATTGGAGTATCGCGGGGGTATAATGAGCAGTTCTTC. Translating gives CAISEIGVSRGYNEQFF.